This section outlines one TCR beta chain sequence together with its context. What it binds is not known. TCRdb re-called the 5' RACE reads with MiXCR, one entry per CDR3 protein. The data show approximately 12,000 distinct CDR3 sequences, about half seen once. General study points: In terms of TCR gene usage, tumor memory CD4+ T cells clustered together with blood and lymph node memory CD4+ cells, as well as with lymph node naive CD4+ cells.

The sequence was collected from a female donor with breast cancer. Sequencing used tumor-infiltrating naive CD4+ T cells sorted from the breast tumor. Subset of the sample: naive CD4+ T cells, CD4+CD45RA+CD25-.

CDR3 nucleotide sequence: TGCAGCGTTGATCCGGGACCCAAATCCGATGAGCAGTTCTTC. Protein sequence: CSVDPGPKSDEQFF. The chain has TRBV29-1 and TRBJ2-1, with D possibly being TRBD1 or TRBD2 (5 bases each). Germline CDR1 reads SQVTM; CDR2 reads ANQGSEA. The CDR3 extends over 14 amino acids. The V and J ends lost 3 bases and 8 bases respectively, with 17 bases between them.